The clone carrying this T cell receptor (beta chain) was counted between two and nine times. At one end the junction does not follow the germline gene, possibly because of a read error. This specimen belongs to a study of T cells in Graves' hyperthyroidism and ophthalmopathy. The CDR3 has 16 amino acids. Germline V gene data show CDR1 as LGHNA and CDR2 as YNFKEQ. RNA transcripts yielded amplified TCR beta CDR3 regions. The TCR CDR3 was amplified in a first-round RT-PCR using the HTBI primer set. In TCRdb, the multiplex PCR reads were re-called with MiXCR into one record per CDR3 protein. The data hold about 420,000 distinct CDR3 sequences, with approximately 14% observed a single time.

The J gene is TRBJ2-4, the V gene TRBV4-2; D not certain. The sample was blood. The receptor's source is a woman younger than 35 with Graves' hyperthyroidism. CDR3 sequence (DNA): TGTGCCAGCAGCCAAGATGAGCCAGGATTAAAAAACATTCATTACTTC. It is translated as CASSQDEPGLKNIHYF.